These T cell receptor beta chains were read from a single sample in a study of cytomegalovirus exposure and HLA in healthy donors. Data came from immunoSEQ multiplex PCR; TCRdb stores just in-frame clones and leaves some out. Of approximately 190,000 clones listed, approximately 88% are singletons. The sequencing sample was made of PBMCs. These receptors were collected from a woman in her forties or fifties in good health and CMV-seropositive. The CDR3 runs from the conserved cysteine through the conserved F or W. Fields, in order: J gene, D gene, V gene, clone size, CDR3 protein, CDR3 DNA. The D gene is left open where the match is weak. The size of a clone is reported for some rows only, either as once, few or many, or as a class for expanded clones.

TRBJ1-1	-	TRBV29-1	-	CTSVGGGTEAFF	TGCACCTCAGTGGGGGGGGGCACTGAAGCTTTCTTT
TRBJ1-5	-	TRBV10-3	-	CAISETSGGLPGKPQHF	TGTGCCATCAGTGAGACCTCCGGGGGGTTACCCGGAAAGCCCCAGCATTTT
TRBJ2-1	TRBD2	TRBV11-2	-	CASSLDSGGYNEQFF	TGTGCCAGCAGCTTAGATTCGGGGGGATACAATGAGCAGTTCTTC
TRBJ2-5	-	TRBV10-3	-	CAISPGETQYF	TGTGCCATTAGCCCGGGAGAGACCCAGTACTTC
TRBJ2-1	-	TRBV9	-	CASSVGGVLAEQFF	TGTGCCAGCAGCGTAGGGGGAGTACTCGCTGAGCAGTTCTTC
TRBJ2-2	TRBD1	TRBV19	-	CASSIGTGANTGELFF	TGTGCCAGTAGTATCGGGACAGGGGCCAACACCGGGGAGCTGTTTTTT
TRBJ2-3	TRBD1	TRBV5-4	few	CASSFPGQGIRQQYF	TGTGCCAGCAGCTTTCCGGGACAGGGGATCCGACAGCAGTATTTT
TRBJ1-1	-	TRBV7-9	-	CASSFSPNRVGDTEAFF	TGTGCCAGCAGCTTCTCCCCCAACAGGGTAGGCGACACTGAAGCTTTCTTT
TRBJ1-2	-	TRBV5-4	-	CASSLPPRGLGYTF	TGTGCCAGCAGCTTGCCTCCCAGGGGATTGGGCTACACCTTC
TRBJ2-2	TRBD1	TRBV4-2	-	CASSNYPTGRDRDTGELFF	TGTGCCAGCAGCAACTACCCCACGGGCCGGGACAGGGACACCGGGGAGCTGTTTTTT
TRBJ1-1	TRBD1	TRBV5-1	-	CASSSLRDRGRDTEAFF	TGCGCCAGCAGCTCCCTCCGGGACAGGGGTCGGGACACTGAAGCTTTCTTT
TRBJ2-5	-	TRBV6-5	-	CASGSETQYF	TGTGCCAGCGGCTCGGAGACCCAGTACTTC
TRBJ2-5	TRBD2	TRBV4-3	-	CASSQGGLAGGLQETQYF	TGCGCCAGCAGCCAAGGGGGACTAGCGGGGGGGCTCCAAGAGACCCAGTACTTC
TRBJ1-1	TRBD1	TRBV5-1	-	CASSLEAGGTEAFF	TGCGCCAGCAGCTTGGAGGCAGGGGGCACTGAAGCTTTCTTT
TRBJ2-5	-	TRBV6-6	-	CASTQKETQYF	TGTGCCAGCACCCAAAAAGAGACCCAGTACTTC
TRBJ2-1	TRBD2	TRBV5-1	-	CASSSRGTSGGPTYNEQFF	TGCGCCAGCTCGTCTCGGGGGACTAGCGGGGGGCCAACCTACAATGAGCAGTTCTTC
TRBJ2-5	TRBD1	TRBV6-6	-	CASRRTGSHQETQYF	TGTGCCAGCAGGCGGACAGGGTCGCACCAAGAGACCCAGTACTTC
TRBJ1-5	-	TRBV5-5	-	CASSKTYSNQPQHF	TGTGCCAGCAGCAAGACATATAGCAATCAGCCCCAGCATTTT
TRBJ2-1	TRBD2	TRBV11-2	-	CASSYVAGGYNEQFF	TGTGCCAGCAGTTACGTAGCGGGGGGCTACAATGAGCAGTTCTTC
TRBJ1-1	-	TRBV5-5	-	CASSLAGGENTEAFF	TGTGCCAGCAGCTTGGCCGGGGGGGAGAACACTGAAGCTTTCTTT
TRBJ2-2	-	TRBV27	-	CASSPSLETGELFF	TGTGCCAGCAGCCCTTCACTAGAGACCGGGGAGCTGTTTTTT
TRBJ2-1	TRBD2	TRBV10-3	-	CAISASSSGGNNEQFF	TGTGCCATCAGTGCCTCATCTAGCGGGGGGAACAATGAGCAGTTCTTC
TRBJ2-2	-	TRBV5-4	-	CASTVRGGVGELFF	TGTGCCAGCACCGTGAGAGGGGGGGTCGGGGAGCTGTTTTTT
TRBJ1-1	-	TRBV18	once	CASSEGGNTEAFF	TGTGCCAGCTCAGAAGGGGGGAACACTGAAGCTTTCTTT
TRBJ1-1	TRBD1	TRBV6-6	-	CASVPSGTANTEAFF	TGTGCCAGCGTACCCTCCGGGACAGCGAACACTGAAGCTTTCTTT
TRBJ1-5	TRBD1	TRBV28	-	CASSSLPGTAYSNQPQHF	TGTGCCAGCAGTTCCCTACCCGGGACAGCTTATAGCAATCAGCCCCAGCATTTT
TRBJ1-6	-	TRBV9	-	CASSAYDINNSPLHF	TGTGCCAGCAGCGCTTACGACATCAATAATTCACCCCTCCACTTT
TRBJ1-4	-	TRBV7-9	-	CASSLDSSANEKLFF	TGTGCCAGCAGCTTAGACAGTTCAGCTAATGAAAAACTGTTTTTT
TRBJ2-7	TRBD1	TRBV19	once	CASSIVTAGTGVHEQYF	TGTGCCAGTAGTATAGTGACGGCGGGGACAGGGGTACACGAGCAGTACTTC
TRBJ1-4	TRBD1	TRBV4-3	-	CASSQWGQSNEKLFF	TGCGCCAGCAGCCAATGGGGACAGTCTAATGAAAAACTGTTTTTT
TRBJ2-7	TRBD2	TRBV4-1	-	CASSQETTSTISYEQYF	TGCGCCAGCAGCCAAGAAACGACTAGCACTATCTCCTACGAGCAGTACTTC
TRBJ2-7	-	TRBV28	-	CASSLGGLGAGDEQYF	TGTGCCAGCAGTTTAGGGGGTCTCGGGGCAGGGGACGAGCAGTACTTC
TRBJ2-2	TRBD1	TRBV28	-	CASWTGGTNTGELFF	TGTGCCAGCTGGACAGGGGGCACGAACACCGGGGAGCTGTTTTTT
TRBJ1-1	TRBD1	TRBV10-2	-	CASNRGIDTEAFF	TGCGCCAGTAACAGGGGGATCGACACTGAAGCTTTCTTT
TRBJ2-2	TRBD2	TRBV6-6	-	CASSLFGGGYTGELFF	TGTGCCAGCAGTTTATTCGGCGGGGGGTATACCGGGGAGCTGTTTTTT
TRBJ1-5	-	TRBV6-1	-	CASSEQTGGNQPQHF	TGTGCCAGCAGTGAACAGACAGGCGGTAATCAGCCCCAGCATTTT
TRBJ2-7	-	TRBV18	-	CASSRAVGDYEQYF	TGTGCCAGCTCACGGGCAGTAGGGGACTACGAGCAGTACTTC
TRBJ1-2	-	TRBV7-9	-	CASSLEVRNYGYTF	TGTGCCAGCAGCTTAGAGGTCAGGAACTATGGCTACACCTTC
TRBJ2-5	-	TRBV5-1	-	CASSLIAGGLSLETQYF	TGCGCCAGCAGCTTGATCGCCGGCGGGCTGAGTTTAGAGACCCAGTACTTC
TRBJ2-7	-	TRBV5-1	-	CASSGGAGYEQYF	TGCGCCAGCAGCGGTGGGGCAGGTTACGAGCAGTACTTC
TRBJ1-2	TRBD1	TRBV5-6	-	CASSEDRGGYGYTF	TGTGCCAGCAGCGAGGACAGGGGCGGATATGGCTACACCTTC
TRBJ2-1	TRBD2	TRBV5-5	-	CASSLRTAGDEQFF	TGTGCCAGCAGCCTCCGGACGGCGGGAGATGAGCAGTTCTTC
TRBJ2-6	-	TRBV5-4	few	CASSFGRDSGANVLTF	TGTGCCAGCAGCTTTGGACGGGATTCTGGGGCCAACGTCCTGACTTTC
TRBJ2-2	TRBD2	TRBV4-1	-	CASSQNPASGGTGELFF	TGCGCCAGCAGCCAAAACCCGGCTAGCGGGGGTACCGGGGAGCTGTTTTTT
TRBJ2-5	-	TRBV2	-	CASSGSWEGGETQYF	TGTGCCAGCAGTGGCTCCTGGGAAGGGGGAGAGACCCAGTACTTC
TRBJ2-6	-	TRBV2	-	CASMKAESGANVLTF	TGTGCCAGCATGAAAGCCGAGTCTGGGGCCAACGTCCTGACTTTC
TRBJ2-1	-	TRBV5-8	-	CASSSQGGAYNEQFF	TGTGCCAGCAGCTCCCAGGGGGGCGCCTACAATGAGCAGTTCTTC
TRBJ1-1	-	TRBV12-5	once	CASGLVIGGPRAEAFF	TGTGCTAGTGGTTTGGTTATCGGGGGGCCTCGGGCTGAAGCTTTCTTT
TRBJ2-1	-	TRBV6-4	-	CASSPFLASSYNEQFF	TGTGCCAGCAGCCCCTTTTTGGCTAGCTCCTACAATGAGCAGTTCTTC
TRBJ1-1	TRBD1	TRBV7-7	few	CASSLSRGRDTEAFF	TGTGCTAGCAGCTTAAGCAGGGGGCGGGACACTGAAGCTTTCTTT
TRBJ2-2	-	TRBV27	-	CASSPPPLGENTGELFF	TGTGCCAGCAGTCCCCCGCCGCTCGGGGAAAACACCGGGGAGCTGTTTTTT
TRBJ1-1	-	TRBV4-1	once	CASSQDPRQAEAFF	TGTGCCAGCAGCCAAGATCCCCGTCAGGCTGAAGCTTTCTTT